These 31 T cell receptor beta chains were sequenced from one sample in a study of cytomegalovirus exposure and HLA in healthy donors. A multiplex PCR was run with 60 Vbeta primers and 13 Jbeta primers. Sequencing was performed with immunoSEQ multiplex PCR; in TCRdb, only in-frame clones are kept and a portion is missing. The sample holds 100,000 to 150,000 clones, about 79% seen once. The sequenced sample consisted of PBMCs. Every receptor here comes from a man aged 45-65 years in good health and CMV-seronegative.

The CDR3 loop is CASSFDHSTGATNYGYTF. The DNA for the CDR3 is TGTGCCAGCAGCTTTGACCATTCAACAGGGGCGACTAACTATGGCTACACCTTC. The V gene is TRBV7-2, the J gene TRBJ1-2; 7 bases map to TRBD1. The CDR3 is made up of 18 amino acids. The germline gives CDR1 SGHTA, CDR2 FQGNSA. V was clipped by 3 bases and J by 0 bases; unmatched bases: 13. Complete variable domain (other parts from reference TRBV7-2 and TRBJ1-2): GAGVSQSPSNKVTEKGKDVELRCDPISGHTALYWYRQSLGQGLEFLIYFQGNSAPDKSGLPSDRFSAERTGGSVSTLTIQRTQQEDSAVYLCASSFDHSTGATNYGYTFGSGTRLTVV.

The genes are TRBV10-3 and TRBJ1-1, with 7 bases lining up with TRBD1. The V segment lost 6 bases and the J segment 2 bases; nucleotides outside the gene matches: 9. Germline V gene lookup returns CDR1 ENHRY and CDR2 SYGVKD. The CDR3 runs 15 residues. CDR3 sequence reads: CAISDTGTDNTEAFF. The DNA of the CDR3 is TGTGCCATCAGCGACACCGGGACAGATAACACTGAAGCTTTCTTT.

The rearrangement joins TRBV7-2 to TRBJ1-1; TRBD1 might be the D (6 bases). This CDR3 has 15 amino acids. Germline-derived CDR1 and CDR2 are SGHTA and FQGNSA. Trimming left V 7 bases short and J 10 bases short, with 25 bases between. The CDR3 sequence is CASTELGTGGRRAFF. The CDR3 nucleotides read TGTGCCAGCACCGAACTGGGAACGGGGGGGCGGCGAGCTTTCTTT.

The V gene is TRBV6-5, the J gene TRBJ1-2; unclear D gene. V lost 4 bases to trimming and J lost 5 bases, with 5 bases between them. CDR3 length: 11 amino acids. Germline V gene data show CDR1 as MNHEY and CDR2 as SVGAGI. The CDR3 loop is CASSSRYGYTF. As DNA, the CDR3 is TGTGCCAGCAGTTCGAGATATGGCTACACCTTC.

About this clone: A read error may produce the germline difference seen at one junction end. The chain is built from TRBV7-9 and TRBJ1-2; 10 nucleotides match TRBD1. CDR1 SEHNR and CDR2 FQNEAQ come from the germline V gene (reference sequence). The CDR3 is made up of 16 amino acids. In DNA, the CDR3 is TGTTCCAGCAGCTTAGCGGGGTTCGACAGGGGGCATGGCTACACCTTC. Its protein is CSSSLAGFDRGHGYTF.

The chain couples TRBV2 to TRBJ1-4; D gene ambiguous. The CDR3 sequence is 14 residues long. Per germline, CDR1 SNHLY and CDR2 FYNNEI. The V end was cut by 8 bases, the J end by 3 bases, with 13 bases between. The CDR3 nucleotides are TGTGCCAGCCGATGGGCCCTCGCTAATGAAAAACTGTTTTTT. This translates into CASRWALANEKLFF.

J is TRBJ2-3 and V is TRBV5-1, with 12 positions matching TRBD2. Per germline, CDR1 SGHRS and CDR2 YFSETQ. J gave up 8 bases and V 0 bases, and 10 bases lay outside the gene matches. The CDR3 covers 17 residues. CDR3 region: CASSLEPSGGEGATQYF. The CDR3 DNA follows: TGCGCCAGCAGCTTGGAGCCTAGCGGGGGGGAGGGTGCTACGCAGTATTTT.

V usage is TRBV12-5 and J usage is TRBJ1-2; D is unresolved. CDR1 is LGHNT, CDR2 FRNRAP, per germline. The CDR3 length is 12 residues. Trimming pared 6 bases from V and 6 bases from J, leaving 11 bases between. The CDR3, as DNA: TGTGCTAGTGGCAGACGGGAGGATGGCTACACCTTC. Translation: CASGRREDGYTF.

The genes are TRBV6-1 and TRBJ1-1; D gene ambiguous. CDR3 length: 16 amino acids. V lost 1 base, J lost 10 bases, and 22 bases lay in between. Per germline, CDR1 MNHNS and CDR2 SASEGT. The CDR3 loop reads CASSEGPGRGFFIAFF. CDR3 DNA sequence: TGTGCCAGCAGTGAAGGGCCCGGGAGAGGGTTTTTTATAGCTTTCTTT.

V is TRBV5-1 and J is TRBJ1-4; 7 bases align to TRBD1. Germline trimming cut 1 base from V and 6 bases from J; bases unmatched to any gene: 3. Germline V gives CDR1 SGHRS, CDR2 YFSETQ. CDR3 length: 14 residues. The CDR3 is CASSLSQGDEKLFF. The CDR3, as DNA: TGCGCCAGCAGCTTGTCTCAGGGGGATGAAAAACTGTTTTTT.

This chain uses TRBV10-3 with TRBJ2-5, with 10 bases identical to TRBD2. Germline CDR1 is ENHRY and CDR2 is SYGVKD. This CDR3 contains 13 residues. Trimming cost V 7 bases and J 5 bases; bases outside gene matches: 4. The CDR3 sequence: CAITRGLAETQYF. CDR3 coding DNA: TGTGCCATCACCAGGGGACTAGCGGAGACCCAGTACTTC.

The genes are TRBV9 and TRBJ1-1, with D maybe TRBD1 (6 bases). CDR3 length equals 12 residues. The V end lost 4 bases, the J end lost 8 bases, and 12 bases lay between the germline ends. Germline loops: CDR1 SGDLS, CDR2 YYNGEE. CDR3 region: CASSHKGHEAFF. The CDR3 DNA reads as TGTGCCAGCAGCCATAAGGGACACGAAGCTTTCTTT.

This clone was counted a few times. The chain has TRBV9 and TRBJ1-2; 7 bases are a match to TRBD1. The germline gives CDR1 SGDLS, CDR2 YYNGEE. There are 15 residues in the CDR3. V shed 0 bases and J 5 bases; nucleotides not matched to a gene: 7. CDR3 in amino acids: CASSVEAGGGYGYTF. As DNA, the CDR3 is TGTGCCAGCAGCGTAGAGGCAGGGGGTGGATATGGCTACACCTTC.

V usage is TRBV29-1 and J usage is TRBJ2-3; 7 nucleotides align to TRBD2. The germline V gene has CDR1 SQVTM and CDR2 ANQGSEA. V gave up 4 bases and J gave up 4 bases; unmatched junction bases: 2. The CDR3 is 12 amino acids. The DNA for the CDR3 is TGCAGCGTTGGACTAGCAGCAGATACGCAGTATTTT. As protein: CSVGLAADTQYF.

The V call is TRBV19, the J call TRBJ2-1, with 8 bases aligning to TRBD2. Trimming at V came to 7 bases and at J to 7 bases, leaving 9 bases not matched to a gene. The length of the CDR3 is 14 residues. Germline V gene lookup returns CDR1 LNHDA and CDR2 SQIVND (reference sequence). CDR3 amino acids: CASTLAGSGNEQFF. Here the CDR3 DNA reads TGTGCCAGTACCCTAGCGGGCTCGGGAAATGAGCAGTTCTTC.

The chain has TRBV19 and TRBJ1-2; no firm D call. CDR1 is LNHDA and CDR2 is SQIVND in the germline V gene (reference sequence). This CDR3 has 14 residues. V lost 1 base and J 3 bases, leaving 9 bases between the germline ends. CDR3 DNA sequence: TGTGCCAGTAGTATAGTAGAAACCTACTATGGCTACACCTTC. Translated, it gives CASSIVETYYGYTF.

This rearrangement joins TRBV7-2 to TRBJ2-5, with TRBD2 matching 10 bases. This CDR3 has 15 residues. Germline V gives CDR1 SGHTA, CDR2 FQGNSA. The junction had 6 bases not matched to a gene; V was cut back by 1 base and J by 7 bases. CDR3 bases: TGTGCCAGCAGCTTAGAGAGCGGGGGGGCGTGGACCCAGTACTTC. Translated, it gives CASSLESGGAWTQYF.

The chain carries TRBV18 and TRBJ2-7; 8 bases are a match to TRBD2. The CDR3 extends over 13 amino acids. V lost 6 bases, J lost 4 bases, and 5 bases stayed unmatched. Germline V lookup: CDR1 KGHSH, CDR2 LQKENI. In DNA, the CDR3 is TGTGCCAGCTCTCCGGGGGGGCATTACGAGCAGTACGTC. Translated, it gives CASSPGGHYEQYV.

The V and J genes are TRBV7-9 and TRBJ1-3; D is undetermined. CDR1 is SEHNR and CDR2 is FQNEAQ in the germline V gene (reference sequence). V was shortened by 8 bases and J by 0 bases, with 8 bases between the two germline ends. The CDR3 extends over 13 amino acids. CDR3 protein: CASSWSSGNTIYF. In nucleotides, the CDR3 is TGTGCCAGCTCTTGGAGCTCTGGAAACACCATATATTTT.

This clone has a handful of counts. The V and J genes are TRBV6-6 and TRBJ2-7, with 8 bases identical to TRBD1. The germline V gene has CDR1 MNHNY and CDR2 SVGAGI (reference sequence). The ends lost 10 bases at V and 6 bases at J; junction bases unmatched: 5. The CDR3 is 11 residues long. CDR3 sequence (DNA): TGTGCCACAGGGGGCGGGTCCGAGCAGTACTTC. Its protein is CATGGGSEQYF.

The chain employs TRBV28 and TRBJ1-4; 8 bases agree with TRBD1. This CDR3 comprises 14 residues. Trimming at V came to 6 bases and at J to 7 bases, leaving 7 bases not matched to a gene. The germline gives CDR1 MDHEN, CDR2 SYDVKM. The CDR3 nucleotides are TGTGCCAGCAGAGTGGGACAGGCCGGTGAAAAACTGTTTTTT. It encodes CASRVGQAGEKLFF.

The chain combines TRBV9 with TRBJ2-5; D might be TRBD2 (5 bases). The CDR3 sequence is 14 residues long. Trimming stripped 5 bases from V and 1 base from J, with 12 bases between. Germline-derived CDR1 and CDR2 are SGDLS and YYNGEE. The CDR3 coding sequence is TGTGCCAGCAGTCTAGCATCTTCCCAAGAGACCCAGTACTTC. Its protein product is CASSLASSQETQYF.

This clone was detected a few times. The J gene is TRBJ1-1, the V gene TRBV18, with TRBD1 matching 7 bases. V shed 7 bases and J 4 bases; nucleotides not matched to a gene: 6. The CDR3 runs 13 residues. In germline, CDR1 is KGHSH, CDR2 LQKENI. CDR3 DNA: TGTGCCAGCTTCTTCCAGGGGGGCACTGAAGCTTTCTTT. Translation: CASFFQGGTEAFF.

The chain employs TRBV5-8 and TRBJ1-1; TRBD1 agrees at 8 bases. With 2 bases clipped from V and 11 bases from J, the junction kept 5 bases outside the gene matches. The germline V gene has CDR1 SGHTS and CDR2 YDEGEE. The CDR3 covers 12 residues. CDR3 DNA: TGTGCCAGCAGCTTAAGGACAGGGTACGCTTTCTTT. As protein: CASSLRTGYAFF.

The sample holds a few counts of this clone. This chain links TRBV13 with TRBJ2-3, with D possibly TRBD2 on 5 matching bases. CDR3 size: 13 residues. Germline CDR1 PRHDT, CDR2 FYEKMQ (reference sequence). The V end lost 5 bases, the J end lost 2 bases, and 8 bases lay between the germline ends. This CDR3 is CASSPGLTDTQYF. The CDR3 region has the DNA TGTGCCAGCAGCCCAGGACTCACAGATACGCAGTATTTT.

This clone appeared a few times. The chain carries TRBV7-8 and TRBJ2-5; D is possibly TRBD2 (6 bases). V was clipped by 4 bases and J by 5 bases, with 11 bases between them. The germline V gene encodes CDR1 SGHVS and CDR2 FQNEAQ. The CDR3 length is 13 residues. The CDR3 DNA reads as TGTGCCAGCAGCTATAGGGCGGGGGAGACCCAGTACTTC. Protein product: CASSYRAGETQYF. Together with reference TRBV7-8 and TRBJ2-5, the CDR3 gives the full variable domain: GAGVSQSPRYKVAKRGQDVALRCDPISGHVSLFWYQQALGQGPEFLTYFQNEAQLDKSGLPSDRFFAERPEGSVSTLKIQRTQQEDSAVYLCASSYRAGETQYFGPGTRLLVL.

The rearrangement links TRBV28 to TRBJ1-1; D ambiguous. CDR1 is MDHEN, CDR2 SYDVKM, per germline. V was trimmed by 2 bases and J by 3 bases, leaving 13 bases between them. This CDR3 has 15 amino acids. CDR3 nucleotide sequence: TGTGCCAGCAGTTTACCCCAACAGTCGTACACTGAAGCTTTCTTT. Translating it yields CASSLPQQSYTEAFF. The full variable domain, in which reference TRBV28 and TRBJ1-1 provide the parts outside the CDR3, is DVKVTQSSRYLVKRTGEKVFLECVQDMDHENMFWYRQDPGLGLRLIYFSYDVKMKEKGDIPEGYSVSREKKERFSLILESASTNQTSMYLCASSLPQQSYTEAFFGQGTRLTVV.

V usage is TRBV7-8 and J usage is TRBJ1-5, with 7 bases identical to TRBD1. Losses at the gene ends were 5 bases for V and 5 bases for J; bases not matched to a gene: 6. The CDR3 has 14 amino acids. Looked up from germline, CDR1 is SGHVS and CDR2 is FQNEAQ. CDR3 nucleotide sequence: TGTGCCAGCAGCACCGACAGGGCCGATCAGCCCCAGCATTTT. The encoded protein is CASSTDRADQPQHF.

CDR3 sequence reads: CASGRGTPNTEAFF. The CDR3 bases are TGTGCCAGCGGCCGTGGGACACCGAACACTGAAGCTTTCTTT. This chain uses TRBV7-2 with TRBJ1-1; possibly TRBD1 for D (6 bases). CDR3 length: 14 residues. The V and J ends lost 8 bases and 1 base respectively, with 14 bases between them. Looked up from germline, CDR1 is SGHTA and CDR2 is FQGNSA.

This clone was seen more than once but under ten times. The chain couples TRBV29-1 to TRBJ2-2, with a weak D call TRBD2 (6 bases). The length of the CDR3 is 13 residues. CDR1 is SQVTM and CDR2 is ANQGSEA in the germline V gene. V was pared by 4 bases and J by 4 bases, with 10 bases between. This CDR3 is CSVGQGLTGELFF. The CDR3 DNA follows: TGCAGCGTTGGGCAGGGACTCACCGGGGAGCTGTTTTTT.

CDR3 protein: CASSLGLGRVRTGELFF. CDR3 bases: TGTGCCAGCAGCTTAGGGTTGGGCAGGGTTCGGACCGGGGAGCTGTTTTTT. V usage is TRBV7-2 and J usage is TRBJ2-2; D perhaps matches TRBD1 (5 bases). Trimming cost V 1 base and J 5 bases, with 17 bases left between them. CDR1 and CDR2 (germline): SGHTA, FQGNSA. This CDR3 is built from 17 residues.